This record covers a single T cell receptor beta chain. This sample stems from a study of cytomegalovirus exposure and HLA in healthy donors. Germline V CDR1 and CDR2: MGHRA, YSYEKL. V gave up 3 bases and J gave up 8 bases; unmatched junction bases: 14. CDR3 length: 16 residues. Amplification used 60 Vbeta primers and 13 Jbeta primers. This table comes from immunoSEQ multiplex PCR, and its TCRdb copy is limited to in-frame clones, with some not included. The sample has some 100,000 clones, about 77% seen once; the top ten hold more than 4.5%. The receptor was isolated from a woman aged 18-35 years in good health and CMV-seropositive. The chain carries TRBV4-1 and TRBJ1-2, with 8 positions matching TRBD1. The sequenced sample was PBMCs. As DNA, the CDR3 is TGCGCCAGCAGCCAGCCCCGACAGGGGTTAACTATGGGCTACACCTTC. It is translated as CASSQPRQGLTMGYTF.